This T cell receptor beta chain is drawn from a study of blood T cells in healthy people across ages. The CDR3 is 13 residues long. Germline CDR1 reads MNHEY; CDR2 reads SVGAGI. Trimming removed 5 bases at V and 5 bases at J, with 13 bases between. Primed by a sample-barcoded 5' primer and a J-beta primer mix, a second PCR proceeded for roughly 7 to 12 cycles. One entry per CDR3 protein, called by TCRdb with MiXCR from the 5' RACE reads. Counted here are 600,000 to 900,000 distinct CDR3 sequences, approximately 24% occurring once; the ten biggest clones make up around 3%. These data were also reused for a study on T cells of mothers and their children.

The source material was blood. V and J are TRBV6-5 and TRBJ2-7; possible D gene TRBD1, 6 bases. This sequence was found in a boy younger than 18 in good health. The CDR3 DNA reads as TGTGCCAGCAGTAGGGGCAGGGGAGACGAGCAGTACTTC. Translating it yields CASSRGRGDEQYF.